Listed here is a single TCR delta chain. This clone was counted a few times. The antigen it binds to is not known. TCRdb lists the protein of a much larger clone for this DNA, which differs at residue 7, so this is likely a read error; the protein given here is translated from the DNA itself. The sample originates from a study of gamma delta lymphoproliferative disorders and STAT genes (dated by TCRdb to 2017 to 2018). Looking at the study overall: The LymphoTrack Dx TCRG Assay was used to prepare gamma-chain libraries from at least 50 ng of genomic DNA. Within a larger immunophenotypic and STAT-mutation study, TCR gamma and delta CDR3 repertoires were profiled by deep sequencing in Tgammadelta lymphoproliferative disease patients and healthy controls. Since no corresponding Invivoscribe delta assay was available, delta-chain libraries were prepared following the standard operating procedure of the EuroClonality-NGS working group. To confirm results, a couple of gamma-chain samples and every delta-chain sample were sequenced twice.

Both library preparation methods relied on multiplex PCR with primers aimed at conserved V and J regions of the TCR genes. After purification and pooling, the amplicons were sequenced on an Illumina MiSeq platform. The paper's data handling went like this. V(D)J alignment, clonotype assembly and translation were done with MiXCR, while functionality assessment and CDR3 repertoire analyses were done with VDJtools. CDR3 followed the IMGT definition, and analyses included only productive sequences that used functional genes, leaving out ORF genes and pseudogenes. A custom Python script was used to search all patients and controls for identical amino acid CDR3s of major clonotypes (frequency >=5%). To compare clonotype frequencies between patients and controls, a one-sided non-parametric Wilcoxon test was applied. TCRdb called clones from the public reads with CATT, and repeated DNA sequences were later combined into one row. TCRdb, not the original authors, processed these V and J calls. Counted in this sample were about 1,800 delta-chain clones; 2.5% to 3% of them appeared once. The ten top clones hold around 13% of the sample.

The investigation overall reported the following: It was noted by the authors that NGS specificity may be reduced at low frequencies, so confirmation of the public or private nature of leukemic clones is needed. When whole repertoires were clustered, gamma repertoires from patients grouped apart from those of healthy controls, but delta repertoires did not separate between the groups. Control T cells were likely spread across varied maturation stages, whereas leukemic cells were skewed toward terminal effectors, which potentially limits comparisons between patients and controls. Nearly all major patient gamma and delta clonotypes were public, shared with at least one healthy donor; only a couple of gamma clonotypes were private to disease.

The CDR3 goes from the cysteine to the phenylalanine over 14 residues. Kept here is only the CDR3 DNA, which spans 42 bases and is read in frame from base 1. The junction carries 5 bases between V and J, which are trimmed by 0 bases and 0 bases respectively. The germline V gene encodes CDR1 TSWWSYY and CDR2 QGS. For both patients and controls, peripheral blood mononuclear cells were isolated, and the genomic DNA from these cells was used for TCR sequencing. Controls were approximately 23 healthy adult blood donors, with a median age of 64 years and 12 males and around eleven females, matched to patients for age and sex.

The receptor was derived from a human donor in good health. Rearrangement joined TRDV1 to TRDJ1; the D gene cannot be resolved reliably. Sequencing input: blood. In nucleotide form, the sequence is TGTGCTCTTGGGGAACTTACCTACACCGATAAACTCATCTTT. Translated, this gives CALGELTYTDKLIF.